Following are 3 T cell receptor beta chains from one sample sequenced in a study of monozygotic twins with inflammatory bowel disease. TCRdb reprocessed the 5' RACE reads, keeping one entry per CDR3 protein, no DNA. Its table lists about 110,000 distinct CDR3 sequences. The source material was blood. The receptors were gathered from a human donor with ulcerative colitis or Crohn's disease, or a healthy co-twin of an affected twin (not recorded which).

The chain employs TRBV7-2 and TRBJ2-7; there is no DNA to check the TCRdb D call of TRBD1. CDR1 SGHTA and CDR2 FQGNSA come from the germline V gene. The length of the CDR3 is 14 residues. The CDR3: CASSLGPGSYEQYF.

The chain has TRBV9 and TRBJ2-1; TCRdb's D gene call, TRBD2, goes unchecked for lack of DNA. Germline loops: CDR1 SGDLS, CDR2 YYNGEE. The CDR3 is made up of 12 amino acids. This CDR3 reads CASSAEREEQFF.

The V gene is TRBV5-1, the J gene TRBJ1-2; TCRdb picks TRBD1, but there is no DNA to check that call. The germline gives CDR1 SGHRS, CDR2 YFSETQ. This CDR3 region has 13 residues. The CDR3 is CASSLGGDYGYTF.